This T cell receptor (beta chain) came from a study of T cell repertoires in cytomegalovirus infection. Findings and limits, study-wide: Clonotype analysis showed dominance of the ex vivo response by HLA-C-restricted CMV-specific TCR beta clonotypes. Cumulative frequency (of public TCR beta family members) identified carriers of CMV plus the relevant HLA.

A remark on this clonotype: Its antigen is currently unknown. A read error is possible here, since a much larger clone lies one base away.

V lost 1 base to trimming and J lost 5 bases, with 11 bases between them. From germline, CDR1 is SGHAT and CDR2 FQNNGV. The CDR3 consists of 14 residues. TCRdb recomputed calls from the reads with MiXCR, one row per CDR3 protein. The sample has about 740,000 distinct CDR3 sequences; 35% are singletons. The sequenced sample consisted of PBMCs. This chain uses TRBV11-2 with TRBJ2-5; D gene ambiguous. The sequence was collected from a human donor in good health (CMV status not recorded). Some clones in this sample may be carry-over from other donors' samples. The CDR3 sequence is CASSLVGYLETQYF. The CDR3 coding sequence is TGTGCCAGCAGCTTAGTAGGGTATCTGGAGACCCAGTACTTC.